These 23 T cell receptor beta chains came from one sample sequenced in a study of cytomegalovirus exposure and HLA in healthy donors. Amplification used 60 Vbeta primers and 13 Jbeta primers. The protocol was immunoSEQ multiplex PCR, while the TCRdb copy is restricted to in-frame clones and leaves out a portion. Of almost 200,000 clones detected, about 76% appear once; the ten largest clones hold about 0.36%. What was sequenced was PBMCs. All receptors derive from a male donor in good health and CMV-seropositive.

The V and J genes are TRBV19 and TRBJ2-5, with 7 bases aligning to TRBD1. Germline lookup yields CDR1 LNHDA and CDR2 SQIVND (reference sequence). The CDR3 is made up of 15 amino acids. Trimming cost V 7 bases and J 5 bases; bases outside gene matches: 13. CDR3 sequence (DNA): TGTGCCAGTAATGGCGGTGGGACAGAGTTGGAGACCCAGTACTTC. This sequence encodes CASNGGGTELETQYF.

The chain is built from TRBV19 and TRBJ2-5; 8 positions match TRBD2. The J call may be incorrect, as the DNA end agrees better with TRBJ2-7. The CDR3 is 14 amino acids. The germline V gene encodes CDR1 LNHDA and CDR2 SQIVND (reference sequence). The CDR3 here is CASRRTSTRDEQYF. The CDR3 nucleotides read TGTGCCAGTAGAAGGACTAGCACTCGGGACGAGCAGTACTTC.

The V gene is TRBV6-5, the J gene TRBJ1-2; 8 bases are shared with TRBD1. CDR1 and CDR2 (germline): MNHEY, SVGAGI. V shed 0 bases, J shed 8 bases, and the junction held 8 bases outside the gene matches. The CDR3 covers 15 residues. In DNA form, the CDR3 reads TGTGCCAGCAGTTACTCCGGACAGGGCCCGGGAGGCTACACCTTC. Translating gives CASSYSGQGPGGYTF.

This rearrangement joins TRBV7-6 to TRBJ2-1, with a weak D call TRBD2 (6 bases). Per germline, CDR1 SGHVS and CDR2 FNYEAQ. V gave up 0 bases and J gave up 4 bases, with 10 bases separating them. This CDR3 is built from 15 residues. The CDR3 here is CASSLAPGVYNEQFF. The CDR3 nucleotides read TGTGCCAGCAGCTTAGCCCCGGGGGTTTACAATGAGCAGTTCTTC.

V gene TRBV7-3 combines with J gene TRBJ1-1; D is uncertain. Trimming stripped 1 base from V and 0 bases from J, with 9 bases between. The CDR3 length is 15 residues. Germline V gene sequence: CDR1 SGHTA, CDR2 FQGTGA. Here the CDR3 reads CASSLRGGLNTEAFF. The CDR3 coding sequence is TGTGCCAGCAGCTTAAGAGGCGGCTTGAACACTGAAGCTTTCTTT.

The sample holds one count of this clone. The chain has TRBV5-4 and TRBJ2-5; 11 bases map to TRBD2. CDR1 and CDR2 (germline): SGHNT, YYREEE (reference sequence). CDR3 length: 15 residues. Trimming at V came to 7 bases and at J to 2 bases, leaving 7 bases not matched to a gene. In DNA form, the CDR3 reads TGTGCCAGCGGAACTAGCGGGGGCCTACAAGAGACCCAGTACTTC. Translating gives CASGTSGGLQETQYF.

Remarks on this clone: Germline and junction disagree at one end, which may indicate a read error. This sequence joins TRBV4-1 and TRBJ2-5; D might be TRBD1 (5 bases). This CDR3 has 14 residues. The germline V gene has CDR1 MGHRA and CDR2 YSYEKL. CDR3 DNA: TGCGCCAGCAGTTATACAGGAACCCAAGGGACCCAGTACTTC. It encodes CASSYTGTQGTQYF.

The chain combines TRBV6-6 with TRBJ2-7, with 7 bases that match TRBD1. CDR1 is MNHNY, CDR2 SVGAGI, per germline (reference sequence). V shed 2 bases and J 0 bases; nucleotides not matched to a gene: 4. This CDR3 is 15 amino acids long. The CDR3 nucleotides read TGTGCCAGCAGTTACCCACAGGGGCCCTCCTACGAGCAGTACTTC. It codes for CASSYPQGPSYEQYF.

The rearrangement links TRBV5-5 to TRBJ1-1; D perhaps matches TRBD1 (6 bases). Trimming took 4 bases from V and 1 from J, leaving 8 bases between them. The CDR3 sequence is 13 residues long. Germline V gene data show CDR1 as SGHKS and CDR2 as YYEKEE (reference sequence). CDR3 amino acids: CASSAQGNTEAFF. The CDR3 region has the DNA TGTGCCAGCAGCGCACAGGGGAACACTGAAGCTTTCTTT.

This clone was seen a handful of times. The rearrangement joins TRBV6-4 to TRBJ1-6, with 9 bases that match TRBD1. Germline-derived CDR1 and CDR2 are MRHNA and SNTAGT. The V gene end was trimmed by 9 bases and the J gene end by 10 bases; junction bases not matched to a gene: 13. The CDR3 spans 15 residues. This CDR3 reads CARDGDRVIRSPLHF. The CDR3 DNA is TGTGCCAGAGATGGGGACAGGGTTATACGATCACCCCTCCACTTT.

The chain carries TRBV6-5 and TRBJ1-1; 9 bases map to TRBD1. V was pared by 6 bases and J by 3 bases, with 5 bases of the junction left unmatched. This CDR3 contains 14 residues. Germline CDR1 is MNHEY and CDR2 is SVGAGI. CDR3 coding DNA: TGTGCCAGCAGGGACACAGGGGGCTACACTGAAGCTTTCTTT. It specifies CASRDTGGYTEAFF.

The CDR3 sequence: CASSPSGAATNEKLFF. The CDR3 nucleotides are TGTGCCAGCTCCCCCAGCGGGGCTGCAACTAATGAAAAACTGTTTTTT. The chain joins TRBV27 to TRBJ1-4; a possible D gene is TRBD1 (5 bases). In germline, CDR1 is MNHEY, CDR2 SMNVEV (reference sequence). With 8 bases removed from V and 0 bases from J, the gap between germline ends came to 16 bases. The CDR3 covers 16 residues.

The V gene is TRBV5-4, the J gene TRBJ2-2, with a tentative D call TRBD2 (6 bases). This CDR3 is built from 14 residues. V dropped 2 bases and J dropped 1 base, with 6 bases sitting between them. Germline V CDR1 and CDR2: SGHNT, YYREEE (reference sequence). The CDR3 protein is CASSFGRNTGELFF. For the CDR3, the DNA is TGTGCCAGCAGCTTCGGGAGGAACACCGGGGAGCTGTTTTTT.

Here the CDR3 reads CASSVGPAGGDTQYF. The CDR3 DNA follows: TGTGCCAGCAGCGTAGGGCCAGCGGGGGGAGATACGCAGTATTTT. The V gene is TRBV9, the J gene TRBJ2-3; 9 nucleotides agree with TRBD2. The germline V gene has CDR1 SGDLS and CDR2 YYNGEE. V was pared by 0 bases and J by 5 bases, with 4 bases of the junction left unmatched. The CDR3 has 15 residues. The whole variable domain, remainder taken from reference TRBV9 and TRBJ2-3, is DSGVTQTPKHLITATGQRVTLRCSPRSGDLSVYWYQQSLDQGLQFLIQYYNGEERAKGNILERFSAQQFPDLHSELNLSSLELGDSALYFCASSVGPAGGDTQYFGPGTRLTVL.

This chain uses TRBV7-2 with TRBJ2-3; TRBD2 aligns across 8 bases. CDR3 length equals 14 residues. Germline values: CDR1 SGHTA, CDR2 FQGNSA. Losses at the gene ends were 4 bases for V and 3 bases for J; bases not matched to a gene: 3. CDR3 sequence reads: CASSSGLVTDTQYF. CDR3 nucleotides: TGTGCCAGCAGCTCGGGACTAGTTACAGATACGCAGTATTTT.

This rearrangement joins TRBV6-1 to TRBJ1-1; perhaps TRBD1 as D (5 bases). The germline V gene encodes CDR1 MNHNS and CDR2 SASEGT. The CDR3 covers 15 residues. Trimming pared 2 bases from V and 4 bases from J, leaving 14 bases between. CDR3 loop: CASSERQGWGTEAFF. CDR3 in DNA: TGTGCCAGCAGTGAACGCCAGGGATGGGGCACTGAAGCTTTCTTT.

V is TRBV9 and J is TRBJ2-7; 7 bases fit TRBD2. V gave up 0 bases and J gave up 5 bases; unmatched junction bases: 8. Germline CDR1 reads SGDLS; CDR2 reads YYNGEE. This CDR3 has 15 amino acids. The CDR3 spells CASSVDGGGADEQYF. CDR3 nucleotides: TGTGCCAGCAGCGTAGACGGGGGAGGGGCTGACGAGCAGTACTTC.

The CDR3 here is CAISGGQGNEQFF. As DNA, the CDR3 is TGTGCCATCAGTGGTGGACAGGGCAATGAGCAGTTCTTC. The chain recombines TRBV10-3 with TRBJ2-1; TRBD1 matches at 8 bases. After removal of 4 bases from V and 6 bases from J, the junction contained 2 bases not matched to a gene. Germline CDR1 ENHRY, CDR2 SYGVKD. CDR3 size: 13 residues.

This chain links TRBV7-2 with TRBJ1-2; 9 bases fit TRBD1. Per germline, CDR1 SGHTA and CDR2 FQGNSA. The length of the CDR3 is 16 residues. The ends lost 5 bases at V and 4 bases at J; junction bases unmatched: 11. The CDR3 sequence: CASSPTGTGNIYGYTF. CDR3 coding DNA: TGTGCCAGCAGCCCAACCGGGACAGGGAATATCTATGGCTACACCTTC.

V is TRBV6-6 and J is TRBJ1-2; 7 bases align to TRBD1. The CDR3 runs to 13 residues. Germline CDR1 is MNHNY and CDR2 is SVGAGI (reference sequence). V lost 5 bases and J lost 4; bases outside the gene matches: 4. The CDR3 bases are TGTGCCAGCAGTGACAGGGACGGCTATGGCTACACCTTC. Encoded protein: CASSDRDGYGYTF.

This rearrangement joins TRBV10-3 to TRBJ2-1, with 10 bases aligning to TRBD2. The CDR3 covers 13 residues. Germline V gene sequence: CDR1 ENHRY, CDR2 SYGVKD. V was pared by 10 bases and J by 3 bases, with 3 bases of the junction left unmatched. DNA of the CDR3: TGTGCCACAGGACTAGCGGACTACAATGAGCAGTTCTTC. Protein: CATGLADYNEQFF.

Only a few counts were recorded for this clone. The CDR3 protein is CASSPFETGNSPLHF. The CDR3 DNA reads as TGTGCCAGCAGTCCCTTCGAGACAGGGAATTCACCCCTCCACTTT. The J gene is TRBJ1-6, the V gene TRBV27; TRBD1 matches 7 bases. The length of the CDR3 is 15 residues. The V segment lost 5 bases and the J segment 7 bases; nucleotides outside the gene matches: 8. CDR1 MNHEY and CDR2 SMNVEV come from the germline V gene (reference sequence).

The gene calls are TRBV18 and TRBJ2-7, with D maybe TRBD2 (6 bases). The CDR3 consists of 12 residues. V dropped 2 bases and J dropped 6 bases, with 8 bases sitting between them. Germline loops: CDR1 KGHSH, CDR2 LQKENI. CDR3 amino acids: CASSPGTGEQYF. The CDR3 region has the DNA TGTGCCAGCTCACCAGGGACTGGCGAGCAGTACTTC.